This TCR beta chain was documented in a study of metastatic and nonmetastatic thyroid tumors. The CDR3 is made up of 12 amino acids. V dropped 1 base and J dropped 8 bases, with 8 bases sitting between them. Looked up from germline, CDR1 is SEHNR and CDR2 is FQNEAQ (reference sequence). This clone was observed at least ten times. Patients underwent thyroid surgery, and none had received any treatment before it. TCRdb redid the clone calls on the PCR reads using MiXCR. Among about 64,000 clones, about a sixth were seen once, and the ten largest hold over 8.5%. Sequencing input: blood. The source is a male donor with papillary thyroid cancer or a benign thyroid nodule (not recorded which). Some clones in this sample may be carry-over from other donors' samples. The J gene is TRBJ1-1, the V gene TRBV7-9, with D hard to call. This CDR3 reads CASSLVGIEAFF. The CDR3 nucleotides read TGTGCCAGCAGCTTAGTAGGGATAGAAGCTTTCTTT.